This T cell receptor beta chain stems from a study of cytomegalovirus exposure and HLA in healthy donors (dated by TCRdb to the late 2010s). Regarding the study in general: A later analysis indicated that the 120 or so validation repertoires were generated on the platform also employed for the 700 or so repertoires of the first cohort. The aim of the study was to test whether cataloging public T cell receptors could identify signatures of past pathogen exposure. Besides the first cohort of some 670 subjects, a separate validation cohort made up of 120 different subjects was used. High-throughput TCR immunosequencing, statistical association of individual TCRs with disease status, and machine learning were combined to predict cytomegalovirus infection status.

The CDR3, from cysteine to phenylalanine, totals 15 residues. The DNA shown is the 45-base CDR3, in frame from base 1. V has 6 bases trimmed and J has 2 bases trimmed; junction bases matching no gene number 7. CDR1 and CDR2 were assigned from the germline V gene (reference sequence) as LNHDA and SQIVND. The donors belonged to the validation cohort of about 110 subjects, which was separate from the roughly 670-subject first cohort. Broader findings and caveats from the paper: Cytomegalovirus status was reported to be diagnosed by the classifier with high specificity and sensitivity in both the original and validation cohorts. In vitro tests confirmed that a few of the cytomegalovirus-associated TCR beta chains recognize cytomegalovirus antigens. The authors suggested that the approach could potentially be extended to other disease states and immunological phenotypes. The study listed over 150 TCR beta chains as associated with cytomegalovirus. The validation cohort had no HLA typing available for a later analysis, so co-occurrence within that cohort was assessed over all 120 or so repertoires. Across donors, most TCR sequences were observed very rarely, whereas some public TCRs were present in many individuals. Of the cluster scores, 85% to 95% were above 0 in a later analysis, which found that TCRs clustered in the first cohort also tended to co-occur in the 95 to 150 validation repertoires.

Worth noting for this clone: Its antigen target is currently unknown. Qualities for individual bases were not recorded, and no much larger clone is one base off.

The method was the immunoSEQ multiplex PCR assay. As for the authors' bioinformatics: To diagnose cytomegalovirus status from the catalog of TCR beta chain sequences, a statistical classification framework was built. TCRdb carries this immuneACCESS record with in-frame sequences only. Its versions omit some clonotypes, under half of them owing to an unresolved V gene in the studies checked, with the rest unexplained. The D gene and trimming were derived from the DNA, and the V and J assignments and clone size from that table. The table for this sample lists about 180,000 clones; roughly 86% of them were counted only once. Jointly, the top ten make up less than 3.5% of the sample.

The sequence came from a man between 18 and 35 years old in good health and CMV-seropositive. The V gene is TRBV19 and the J gene is TRBJ2-1; TRBD2 fits 7 bases in the junction. The sequencing sample was made of PBMCs. The DNA sequence is given as TGTGCCAGTAGCCGTGGGGGGACTACCTACAATGAGCAGTTCTTC. Its amino acids are CASSRGGTTYNEQFF.